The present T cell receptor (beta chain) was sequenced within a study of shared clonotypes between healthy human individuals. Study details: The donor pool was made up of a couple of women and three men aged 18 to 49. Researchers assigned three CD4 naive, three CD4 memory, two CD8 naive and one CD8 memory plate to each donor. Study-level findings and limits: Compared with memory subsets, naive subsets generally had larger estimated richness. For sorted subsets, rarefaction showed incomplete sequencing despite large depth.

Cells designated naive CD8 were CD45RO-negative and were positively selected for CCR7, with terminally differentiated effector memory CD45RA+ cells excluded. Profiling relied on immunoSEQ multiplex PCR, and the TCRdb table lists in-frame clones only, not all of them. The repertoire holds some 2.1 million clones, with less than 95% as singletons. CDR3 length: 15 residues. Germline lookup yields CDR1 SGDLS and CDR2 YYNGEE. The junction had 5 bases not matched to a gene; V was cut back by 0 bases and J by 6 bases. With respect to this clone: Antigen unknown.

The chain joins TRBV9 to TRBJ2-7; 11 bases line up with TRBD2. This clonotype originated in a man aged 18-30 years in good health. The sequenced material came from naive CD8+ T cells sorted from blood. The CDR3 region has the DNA TGTGCCAGCAGCGTAGGGTTAGCGGGAGGGAGCGAGCAGTACTTC. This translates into CASSVGLAGGSEQYF. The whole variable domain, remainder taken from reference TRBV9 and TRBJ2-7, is DSGVTQTPKHLITATGQRVTLRCSPRSGDLSVYWYQQSLDQGLQFLIQYYNGEERAKGNILERFSAQQFPDLHSELNLSSLELGDSALYFCASSVGLAGGSEQYFGPGTRLTVT.